The entry below describes one T cell receptor (beta chain). Its antigen is as yet unknown. The data derive from a study of Ad26.COV2.S vaccination and SARS-CoV-2 variants. Overall study results and limits: It is possible that the TCR breadth and depth analyses underestimated the total T cell responses. Breadth, reportedly substantial, characterized the spike-specific CD8+ and CD4+ T cell responses after vaccination.

V lost 2 bases and J lost 2, with 15 bases in between. This CDR3 has 15 residues. Germline values: CDR1 GTSNPN, CDR2 SVGIG (reference sequence). Libraries were prepared by immunoSEQ multiplex PCR; TCRdb keeps only in-frame clonotypes and omits some of them. The data show more than 150,000 clones, approximately 88% seen once. The material sequenced was peripheral blood, taken after recovery from COVID-19. The gene calls are TRBV30 and TRBJ1-1; D ambiguous. The receptor was derived from a human donor who had recovered from COVID-19. DNA of the CDR3: TGTGCCTGGAGTAACGTAAAGCTCTCAAACACTGAAGCTTTCTTT. Its translation: CAWSNVKLSNTEAFF.